Each of the 27 T cell receptor beta chains below was sequenced from the same sample in a study of technical replicates of blood from a handful of donors listed by TCRdb under 2017. The library was generated by the immunoSEQ multiplex PCR assay. The table was pulled from immuneACCESS by TCRdb, which kept in-frame rearrangements only. Such tables lose some clones; where checked, under half of the loss comes from unresolved V genes, and the rest has no known cause. The sample table records 60,000 to 90,000 clones; 92% of these occur just once. Approximately 0.37% of the sample is in the top ten clones. The sequenced sample was T cells isolated from PBMCs. All receptors come from a human donor in good health.

The chain uses TRBV4-1 and TRBJ1-2, with unresolved D. The germline V gene encodes CDR1 MGHRA and CDR2 YSYEKL. Trimming stripped 0 bases from V and 4 bases from J, with 6 bases between. CDR3 length: 13 amino acids. The CDR3 nucleotides are TGCGCCAGCAGCCAAGATCCAGGCTATGGCTACACCTTC. Translated: CASSQDPGYGYTF.

Regarding this clone: The sample contains more than one DNA sequence encoding this CDR3. V and J are TRBV6-1 and TRBJ2-5, with a possible D match to TRBD1 (5 bases). V was clipped by 3 bases and J by 1 base, with 9 bases between them. Germline values: CDR1 MNHNS, CDR2 SASEGT. There are 14 residues in the CDR3. The CDR3 DNA follows: TGTGCCAGCAGTGAGGCAGGGCTCCAAGAGACCCAGTACTTC. Translating it yields CASSEAGLQETQYF.

This CDR3 reads CASSPYIQGGTEAFF. The CDR3 nucleotides are TGTGCCAGCAGCCCCTATATACAGGGGGGCACTGAAGCTTTCTTT. The rearrangement joins TRBV7-2 to TRBJ1-1, with TRBD1 identical over 8 bases. The CDR3 extends over 15 amino acids. Germline V gene lookup returns CDR1 SGHTA and CDR2 FQGNSA. Unmatched junction bases numbered 9, after V lost 5 bases and J lost 4 bases.

This clone has a handful of counts. The chain recombines TRBV2 with TRBJ1-5, with D maybe TRBD1 (5 bases). Trimming took off 7 bases at V and 3 bases at J, with 7 bases between the two ends. Germline CDR1 is SNHLY and CDR2 is FYNNEI. The CDR3 has 12 residues. CDR3 loop: CASKQDNQPQHF. The CDR3, as DNA: TGTGCCAGCAAACAGGACAATCAGCCCCAGCATTTT.

The genes are TRBV5-4 and TRBJ2-5; 9 bases are a match to TRBD1. The trim removed 3 bases at V and 5 bases at J, leaving 11 bases unmatched. The CDR3 totals 16 residues. Looked up from germline, CDR1 is SGHNT and CDR2 is YYREEE (reference sequence). The CDR3 loop reads CASSSNRQGGRETQYF. Written as DNA, the CDR3 is TGTGCCAGCAGCTCGAACCGACAGGGGGGGAGGGAGACCCAGTACTTC. Complete variable domain (other parts from reference TRBV5-4 and TRBJ2-5): ETGVTQSPTHLIKTRGQQVTLRCSSQSGHNTVSWYQQALGQGPQFIFQYYREEENGRGNFPPRFSGLQFPNYSSELNVNALELDDSALYLCASSSNRQGGRETQYFGPGTRLLVL.

This chain joins TRBV5-3 and TRBJ2-3; TRBD2 is a possible D gene (5 bases). TRBV5-3 carries the ORF label, with uncertain function. V lost 1 base, J lost 7 bases, and 16 bases lay in between. The CDR3 length is 15 residues. The CDR3 nucleotides read TGTGCCAGAAGCTTGAGTTTCCCTGGACTCCATACGCAGTATTTT. This encodes CARSLSFPGLHTQYF.

The chain joins TRBV4-3 to TRBJ1-2; D not certain. Germline V lookup: CDR1 LGHNA, CDR2 YSLEER. CDR3 length: 12 residues. The V end lost 1 base, the J end lost 6 bases, and 6 bases lay between the germline ends. The CDR3 DNA sequence: TGCGCCAGCAGCCAAGGAGGGAATGGCTACACCTTC. Translating it yields CASSQGGNGYTF.

This CDR3 reads CASGYRGGNTEAFF. CDR3 bases: TGTGCCAGCGGATACAGGGGAGGGAACACTGAAGCTTTCTTT. V is TRBV2 and J is TRBJ1-1; TRBD1 matches 7 bases. This CDR3 has 14 amino acids. The V segment lost 8 bases and the J segment 1 base; nucleotides outside the gene matches: 7. Germline V gene lookup returns CDR1 SNHLY and CDR2 FYNNEI.

This clone was picked up one time. CDR3 sequence reads: CASSYSTDPYQPQHF. The CDR3 coding sequence is TGTGCCAGCAGTTACTCGACAGATCCATATCAGCCCCAGCATTTT. The chain links TRBV6-6 to TRBJ1-5, with D maybe TRBD1 (5 bases). Trimming removed 0 bases at V and 5 bases at J, with 11 bases between. CDR1 and CDR2 (germline): MNHNY, SVGAGI (reference sequence). The CDR3 is 15 amino acids.

The chain couples TRBV19 to TRBJ1-1, with D perhaps matching TRBD1 (5 bases). CDR1 and CDR2 from the germline V gene are LNHDA and SQIVND (reference sequence). Trimming removed 3 bases from V and 4 bases from J, with 15 bases in between. The CDR3 extends over 15 amino acids. CDR3 amino acids: CASSIGAGGGTEAFF. The CDR3, as DNA: TGTGCCAGTAGTATTGGGGCGGGGGGAGGCACTGAAGCTTTCTTT.

A single count supports this clone. The chain has TRBV13 and TRBJ2-1; 7 nucleotides match TRBD2. Trimming cost V 3 bases and J 5 bases; bases outside gene matches: 7. Germline lookup yields CDR1 PRHDT and CDR2 FYEKMQ (reference sequence). The CDR3 covers 15 residues. The CDR3 loop reads CASSFYGGKDNEQFF. As DNA, the CDR3 is TGTGCCAGCAGCTTCTACGGGGGGAAAGACAATGAGCAGTTCTTC. Complete variable domain (other parts from reference TRBV13 and TRBJ2-1): AAGVIQSPRHLIKEKRETATLKCYPIPRHDTVYWYQQGPGQDPQFLISFYEKMQSDKGSIPDRFSAQQFSDYHSELNMSSLELGDSALYFCASSFYGGKDNEQFFGPGTRLTVL.

The chain has TRBV14 and TRBJ2-2, with D perhaps matching TRBD2 (5 bases). V lost 3 bases to trimming and J lost 4 bases, with 9 bases between them. CDR3 length: 14 residues. CDR1 is SGHDN and CDR2 is FVKESK in the germline V gene. CDR3 amino acids: CASSQEAFTGELFF. The CDR3 DNA reads TGTGCCAGCAGCCAGGAGGCTTTCACCGGGGAGCTGTTTTTT.

The chain is built from TRBV6-5 and TRBJ2-2; 9 bases line up with TRBD1. V lost 5 bases and J lost 4; bases outside the gene matches: 2. CDR1 and CDR2 from the germline V gene are MNHEY and SVGAGI. The CDR3 sequence is 14 residues long. CDR3 amino acids: CASSPDRGTGELFF. The CDR3 coding sequence is TGTGCCAGCAGTCCGGACAGGGGCACCGGGGAGCTGTTTTTT.

This chain uses TRBV27 with TRBJ1-1, with D possibly being TRBD1 (6 bases). This CDR3 has 14 residues. Germline V lookup: CDR1 MNHEY, CDR2 SMNVEV (reference sequence). V was pared by 8 bases and J by 6 bases, with 19 bases between. The CDR3 protein is CASDALGGAPEAFF. The CDR3 region has the DNA TGTGCCAGCGATGCTCTAGGGGGAGCACCTGAAGCTTTCTTT.

The V and J genes are TRBV4-1 and TRBJ2-7; D gene ambiguous. Germline-derived CDR1 and CDR2 are MGHRA and YSYEKL. The V and J ends lost 1 base and 5 bases respectively, with 12 bases between them. The CDR3 sequence is 14 residues long. The CDR3 loop is CASSQGLRSHEQYF. The CDR3 region has the DNA TGCGCCAGCAGCCAAGGTCTGCGGTCCCACGAGCAGTACTTC.

The chain links TRBV7-3 to TRBJ2-1; 11 bases align to TRBD2. This CDR3 is built from 15 residues. Germline values: CDR1 SGHTA, CDR2 FQGTGA. Trimming took 5 bases from V and 6 from J; bases not matched to a gene: 6. CDR3 DNA sequence: TGTGCCAGCAGCCCCGGGACTAGCGGAATCAATGAGCAGTTCTTC. This encodes CASSPGTSGINEQFF.

A single count supports this clone. This chain links TRBV27 with TRBJ2-7, with D possibly TRBD2 on 5 matching bases. The CDR3 spans 16 residues. CDR1 and CDR2 (germline): MNHEY, SMNVEV (reference sequence). The V and J ends lost 2 bases and 4 bases respectively, with 18 bases between them. The CDR3 DNA sequence: TGTGCCAGCAGTTTACTAGCCCCCCTGGCGCTATACGAGCAGTACTTC. It translates to CASSLLAPLALYEQYF.

This rearrangement joins TRBV2 to TRBJ2-2; possible D gene TRBD1, 6 bases. CDR1 and CDR2 from the germline V gene are SNHLY and FYNNEI. Trimming took off 7 bases at V and 0 bases at J, with 15 bases between the two ends. This CDR3 spans 16 amino acids. Here the CDR3 DNA reads TGTGCCAGCACTATCGCCGGGACACCGAACACCGGGGAGCTGTTTTTT. Its translation: CASTIAGTPNTGELFF.

This rearrangement joins TRBV25-1 to TRBJ1-3; D possibly corresponds to TRBD1 (6 bases). This CDR3 spans 18 amino acids. V gave up 3 bases and J gave up 0 bases, with 18 bases separating them. CDR1 is MGHDK and CDR2 is SYGVNS in the germline V gene. The CDR3 loop is CASSDSPGTYSSGNTIYF. CDR3 sequence (DNA): TGTGCCAGCAGTGATAGTCCCGGGACATATTCCTCTGGAAACACCATATATTTT. Supplemented by reference TRBV25-1 and TRBJ1-3, the full variable domain reads EADIYQTPRYLVIGTGKKITLECSQTMGHDKMYWYQQDPGMELHLIHYSYGVNSTEKGDLSSESTVSRIRTEHFPLTLESARPSHTSQYLCASSDSPGTYSSGNTIYFGEGSWLTVV.

The chain combines TRBV6-5 with TRBJ1-5; TRBD1 agrees at 9 bases. V shed 0 bases and J 6 bases; nucleotides not matched to a gene: 6. The CDR3 length is 16 residues. The germline V gene has CDR1 MNHEY and CDR2 SVGAGI. The CDR3 sequence is CASSYSMGQGSQPQHF. CDR3 nucleotides: TGTGCCAGCAGTTACTCGATGGGACAGGGAAGTCAGCCCCAGCATTTT.

V is TRBV7-9 and J is TRBJ1-3; no clear D gene. Per germline, CDR1 SEHNR and CDR2 FQNEAQ (reference sequence). The CDR3 extends over 15 amino acids. Trimming shortened V by 7 bases and J by 7 bases, and 20 bases separated the two germline ends. The CDR3 is CASNLRVEDFNTIYF. CDR3 bases: TGTGCCAGCAACTTGCGGGTAGAAGATTTTAACACCATATATTTT.

This clone occurred a few times. The chain carries TRBV7-9 and TRBJ1-1; D gene unclear. Trimming removed 5 bases from V and 0 bases from J, with 13 bases in between. The CDR3 is made up of 15 amino acids. Germline CDR1 SEHNR, CDR2 FQNEAQ (reference sequence). The CDR3 DNA reads as TGTGCCAGCAGCCTCCGGGAACTCATGAACACTGAAGCTTTCTTT. As protein: CASSLRELMNTEAFF.

The chain combines TRBV11-1 with TRBJ2-7; a weak D match, TRBD2 (5 bases). Germline V gene lookup returns CDR1 SGHAT and CDR2 FQDESV (reference sequence). The V and J ends lost 3 bases and 6 bases respectively, with 21 bases between them. This CDR3 region has 16 residues. CDR3 sequence: CASSLVRESGNFEQYF. The CDR3 DNA follows: TGTGCCAGCAGCTTGGTGAGGGAGTCCGGGAATTTCGAGCAGTACTTC. The full variable domain, rest sourced from reference TRBV11-1 and TRBJ2-7, is EAEVAQSPRYKITEKSQAVAFWCDPISGHATLYWYRQILGQGPELLVQFQDESVVDDSQLPKDRFSAERLKGVDSTLKIQPAELGDSAMYLCASSLVRESGNFEQYFGPGTRLTVT.

The chain is built from TRBV7-2 and TRBJ1-1; maybe TRBD1 (6 bases). Germline values: CDR1 SGHTA, CDR2 FQGNSA. V was pared by 3 bases and J by 5 bases, with 13 bases between. This CDR3 has 14 residues. CDR3 amino acids: CASSFAPQGTEAFF. CDR3 DNA sequence: TGTGCCAGCAGCTTCGCGCCACAGGGAACTGAAGCTTTCTTT. Full variable domain (missing parts from reference TRBV7-2 and TRBJ1-1): GAGVSQSPSNKVTEKGKDVELRCDPISGHTALYWYRQSLGQGLEFLIYFQGNSAPDKSGLPSDRFSAERTGGSVSTLTIQRTQQEDSAVYLCASSFAPQGTEAFFGQGTRLTVV.

In its sample, this clone was seen once. The gene calls are TRBV7-2 and TRBJ2-7; TRBD2 aligns across 9 bases. The CDR3 length is 14 residues. V gave up 6 bases and J gave up 2 bases; unmatched junction bases: 5. CDR1 and CDR2 from the germline V gene are SGHTA and FQGNSA. The CDR3 protein is CASSSTSGTYEQYF. Here the CDR3 DNA reads TGTGCCAGCAGTTCGACTAGCGGAACCTACGAGCAGTACTTC. The full variable domain, its missing parts supplied by reference TRBV7-2 and TRBJ2-7, is GAGVSQSPSNKVTEKGKDVELRCDPISGHTALYWYRQSLGQGLEFLIYFQGNSAPDKSGLPSDRFSAERTGGSVSTLTIQRTQQEDSAVYLCASSSTSGTYEQYFGPGTRLTVT.

In this sample, this clone turned up once. V gene TRBV10-2 combines with J gene TRBJ2-7, with D perhaps matching TRBD2 (5 bases). The CDR3 loop spans 16 amino acids. Trimming took 4 bases from V and 0 from J, leaving 16 bases between them. Germline CDR1 reads WSHSY; CDR2 reads SAAADI. CDR3 residues: CASSALAGLTSYEQYF. CDR3 DNA: TGCGCCAGCAGTGCTCTGGCGGGCCTAACCTCCTACGAGCAGTACTTC.

The rearrangement uses TRBV5-8 and TRBJ2-7; TRBD2 agrees at 9 bases. Germline V gene lookup returns CDR1 SGHTS and CDR2 YDEGEE. V lost 4 bases to trimming and J lost 4 bases; unmatched junction nucleotides: 15. This CDR3 has 17 amino acids. CDR3 amino acids: CASSPLYTGTSSYEQYF. Written as DNA, the CDR3 is TGTGCCAGCAGCCCCCTATATACCGGGACTAGCTCATACGAGCAGTACTTC.